Listed here are 12 T cell receptor beta chains from one sample, sequenced in a study of read filtering for tumor transcriptome and immune sequencing. This library used 300 to 450 ng RNA and molecular barcoded adaptors spanning alpha/delta and beta/gamma chains. TCRdb reanalysed the reads using MiXCR and keeps one entry per CDR3 protein. The sample shows some 140,000 distinct CDR3 sequences, under 15% of them seen only once. Sequenced sample: a population of CD138-negative cells sorted from bone marrow. The receptors were sampled from a donor at least 40 years old with multiple myeloma.

The chain couples TRBV28 to TRBJ2-5; TRBD1 aligns across 8 bases. The V segment lost 6 bases and the J segment 2 bases; nucleotides outside the gene matches: 8. The CDR3 runs 15 residues. The germline gives CDR1 MDHEN, CDR2 SYDVKM. CDR3 protein: CASSEDRGVQETQYF. The CDR3 DNA follows: TGTGCCAGCAGCGAAGACAGGGGCGTTCAAGAGACCCAGTACTTC.

There are a few counts of this clonotype. This chain uses TRBV14 with TRBJ2-1, with D possibly being TRBD2 (5 bases). CDR3 length equals 16 residues. V lost 1 base, J lost 5 bases, and 15 bases lay in between. The germline V gene encodes CDR1 SGHDN and CDR2 FVKESK. The chain's CDR3 is CASSQGSERIDNEQFF. CDR3 in DNA: TGTGCCAGCAGCCAAGGTAGCGAGAGGATCGACAATGAGCAGTTCTTC.

Points on this clonotype: Lacking the conserved final phenylalanine or tryptophan, this CDR3 likely reflects a read error. The rearrangement joins TRBV29-1 to TRBJ2-7, with TRBD1 matching 8 bases. Germline V gene data show CDR1 as SQVTM and CDR2 as ANQGSEA. The CDR3 is made up of 13 amino acids. The V gene end was trimmed by 5 bases and the J gene end by 2 bases; junction bases not matched to a gene: 5. The CDR3 sequence: CSVKETGAYEQYL. DNA for the CDR3: TGCAGCGTTAAGGAGACAGGGGCCTACGAGCAGTACCTC.

This clonotype was counted ten times or more. The chain has TRBV29-1 and TRBJ2-2; D remains unclear. Germline V gene lookup returns CDR1 SQVTM and CDR2 ANQGSEA. CDR3 size: 13 residues. The germline V and J ends were trimmed by 5 bases and 7 bases, with 14 bases remaining between them. DNA of the CDR3: TGCAGCGTTTCTCCTCTCGTGGGCGGGGAGCTGTTTTTT. Protein sequence: CSVSPLVGGELFF.

The sample holds a few counts of this clonotype. The chain is built from TRBV2 and TRBJ1-1; D is possibly TRBD1 (6 bases). Between the trimmed V and J ends, which lost 4 bases and 2 bases, there was a span of 11 bases. The germline CDR1 and CDR2 sequences are SNHLY and FYNNEI. The CDR3 contains 14 residues. CDR3 protein: CASSGGRGNTEAFF. CDR3 DNA: TGTGCCAGCAGTGGGGGCAGGGGAAACACTGAAGCTTTCTTT.

The sample holds many counts of this clonotype. The chain uses TRBV6-1 and TRBJ2-1; no reliable D call. Trimming cost V 2 bases and J 3 bases, with 17 bases left between them. The CDR3 is 17 amino acids. Germline V gene data show CDR1 as MNHNS and CDR2 as SASEGT. In DNA, the CDR3 is TGTGCCAGCAGTGAAAGTCTAGGGAACAGATTCTACAATGAGCAGTTCTTC. Its translation is CASSESLGNRFYNEQFF.

Many counts were recorded for this clonotype. The chain joins TRBV29-1 to TRBJ2-2, with 8 bases fitting TRBD1. The CDR3 runs to 13 residues. CDR1 is SQVTM and CDR2 is ANQGSEA in the germline V gene. V shed 6 bases and J 3 bases; nucleotides not matched to a gene: 3. The CDR3 DNA sequence: TGCAGCGTCCAGACAGGGGACACCGGGGAGCTGTTTTTT. Protein sequence: CSVQTGDTGELFF.

This clonotype was observed at least ten times. V is TRBV7-6 and J is TRBJ2-2; possible D gene TRBD2, 5 bases. Trimming stripped 5 bases from V and 6 bases from J, with 19 bases between. This CDR3 comprises 16 residues. Germline values: CDR1 SGHVS, CDR2 FNYEAQ. Here the CDR3 reads CASSRGRESGPGELFF. CDR3 bases: TGTGCCAGCAGCAGAGGACGGGAAAGTGGCCCCGGGGAGCTGTTTTTT.

This clonotype was recorded many times. The chain has TRBV20-1 and TRBJ1-2; D uncertain. The CDR3 has 13 residues. V lost 0 bases to trimming and J lost 4 bases, with 9 bases between them. Germline CDR1 DFQATT, CDR2 SNEGSKA (reference sequence). The CDR3, as DNA: TGCAGTGCTAGAGATACGGGATTCTATGGCTACACCTTC. This sequence encodes CSARDTGFYGYTF.

This clonotype was counted between two and nine times. The chain employs TRBV14 and TRBJ1-5; 10 bases are a match to TRBD1. CDR3 length: 19 residues. Germline V lookup: CDR1 SGHDN, CDR2 FVKESK. V shed 0 bases and J 6 bases; nucleotides not matched to a gene: 14. CDR3 DNA: TGTGCCAGCAGCCAAGATGTTTCCGGGACAGGGGAGGATGGTCAGCCCCAGCATTTT. This gives the protein CASSQDVSGTGEDGQPQHF.

This clonotype occurred many times. V usage is TRBV19 and J usage is TRBJ2-1; D ambiguous. The CDR3 is made up of 13 amino acids. CDR1 is LNHDA, CDR2 SQIVND, per germline (reference sequence). Trimming stripped 6 bases from V and 9 bases from J, with 15 bases between. This chain's CDR3 is CASSVWGDGEQFF. The CDR3 nucleotides read TGTGCCAGTAGCGTTTGGGGTGACGGTGAGCAGTTCTTC.

This chain links TRBV19 with TRBJ1-5, with D perhaps matching TRBD1 (6 bases). Germline loops: CDR1 LNHDA, CDR2 SQIVND (reference sequence). This CDR3 spans 16 amino acids. The V end was cut by 5 bases, the J end by 4 bases, with 18 bases between. The CDR3 DNA reads as TGTGCCAGTAGTCTCGAAGGGGGACGGCCTAATCAGCCCCAGCATTTT. It encodes CASSLEGGRPNQPQHF. Full variable domain (missing parts from reference TRBV19 and TRBJ1-5): DGGITQSPKYLFRKEGQNVTLSCEQNLNHDAMYWYRQDPGQGLRLIYYSQIVNDFQKGDIAEGYSVSREKKESFPLTVTSAQKNPTAFYLCASSLEGGRPNQPQHFGDGTRLSIL.